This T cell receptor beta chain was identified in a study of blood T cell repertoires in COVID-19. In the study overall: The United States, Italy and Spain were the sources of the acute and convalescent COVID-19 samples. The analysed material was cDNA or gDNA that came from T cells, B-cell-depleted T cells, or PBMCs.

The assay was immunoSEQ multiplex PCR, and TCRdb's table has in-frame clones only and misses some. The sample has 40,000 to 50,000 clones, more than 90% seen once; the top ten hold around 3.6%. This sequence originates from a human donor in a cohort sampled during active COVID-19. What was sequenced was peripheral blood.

The CDR3 sequence: CASSFDLRGNTEAFF. The CDR3 DNA reads TGTGCCAGCAGCTTTGACCTCAGGGGGAACACTGAAGCTTTCTTT. The chain uses TRBV7-9 and TRBJ1-1; D possibly corresponds to TRBD1 (6 bases). This CDR3 comprises 15 residues. CDR1 is SEHNR, CDR2 FQNEAQ, per germline (reference sequence). The ends were cut back, 3 bases at V and 1 base at J, with 12 bases in the middle.